The 32 T cell receptor beta chains given below trace back to one sample, sequenced in a study of blood T cell repertoires in COVID-19. Profiling relied on immunoSEQ multiplex PCR, and the TCRdb table lists in-frame clones only, not all of them. Of 170,000 or so clones detected, 80% to 85% appear once; the ten largest clones hold 13% to 15%. Sequenced material: peripheral blood. All receptors derive from a man aged 18 to 30 with active or convalescent COVID-19.

V and J are TRBV7-2 and TRBJ2-5, with 11 nucleotides matching TRBD2. CDR1 SGHTA and CDR2 FQGNSA come from the germline V gene. The CDR3 covers 18 residues. Losses at the gene ends were 1 base for V and 2 bases for J; bases not matched to a gene: 9. The CDR3 loop reads CASSLDLAGGPRQETQYF. The CDR3 DNA is TGTGCCAGCAGCTTAGATTTAGCGGGGGGGCCTCGTCAAGAGACCCAGTACTTC.

V usage is TRBV3-1 (or the pseudogene TRBV3-2) and J usage is TRBJ1-3; the D is unclear. The germline gives CDR1 LGHDT, CDR2 YNNKEL (reference sequence). CDR3 size: 15 residues. V shed 0 bases and J shed 5 bases, with 11 bases lying between them. The CDR3 nucleotides read TGTGCCAGCAGCCAAGATCGGCAGGAAAGAAACACCATATATTTT. This codes for CASSQDRQERNTIYF.

The CDR3 reads CASSQDSLAGVYEQYF. The CDR3 nucleotides read TGTGCCAGCAGCCAAGATAGCCTAGCGGGAGTTTACGAGCAGTACTTC. The V and J genes are TRBV4-2 and TRBJ2-7; TRBD2 aligns across 10 bases. Germline assignment: CDR1 LGHNA and CDR2 YNFKEQ. The CDR3 runs to 16 residues. V dropped 0 bases and J dropped 4; count of bases not matched to a gene: 6.

The DNA for the CDR3 is TGTGCCACCAGAAAGGCTAGCGGGGGGCTTGCAGGCTACAATGAGCAGTTCTTC. This translates into CATRKASGGLAGYNEQFF. This chain uses TRBV10-3 with TRBJ2-1; 11 positions match TRBD2. J lost 3 bases, V lost 10 bases, and 17 bases had no gene match. Germline V lookup: CDR1 ENHRY, CDR2 SYGVKD. This CDR3 region has 18 residues.

This chain links TRBV7-9 with TRBJ1-5; tentative D call: TRBD1 (6 bases). CDR1 SEHNR and CDR2 FQNEAQ come from the germline V gene (reference sequence). V gave up 4 bases and J gave up 1 base, with 17 bases separating them. The CDR3 has 17 amino acids. The CDR3 DNA is TGTGCCAGCAGCTCCGGACAGAACTTTTGGAGCAATCAGCCCCAGCATTTT. It translates to CASSSGQNFWSNQPQHF.

The rearrangement uses TRBV7-8 and TRBJ1-5; 8 bases map to TRBD1. V lost 5 bases to trimming and J lost 5 bases; unmatched junction nucleotides: 8. Germline lookup yields CDR1 SGHVS and CDR2 FQNEAQ. This CDR3 comprises 15 residues. CDR3 protein: CASSLGQGSHQPQHF. The CDR3, as DNA: TGTGCCAGCAGCCTAGGACAGGGTAGTCATCAGCCCCAGCATTTT.

Written as DNA, the CDR3 is TGTGCCAGCCTTCGCGGGGGGGCTGGGGAGACCCAGTACTTC. This codes for CASLRGGAGETQYF. The gene calls are TRBV11-2 and TRBJ2-5; 9 bases map to TRBD2. The germline gives CDR1 SGHAT, CDR2 FQNNGV. Germline trimming cut 8 bases from V and 5 bases from J; bases unmatched to any gene: 9. The CDR3 extends over 14 amino acids. Drawing the rest from reference TRBV11-2 and TRBJ2-5, the complete variable domain is EAGVAQSPRYKIIEKRQSVAFWCNPISGHATLYWYQQILGQGPKLLIQFQNNGVVDDSQLPKDRFSAERLKGVDSTLKIQPAKLEDSAVYLCASLRGGAGETQYFGPGTRLLVL.

The V gene is TRBV13, the J gene TRBJ1-4; D gene ambiguous. CDR1 PRHDT and CDR2 FYEKMQ come from the germline V gene (reference sequence). The V gene lost 5 bases and the J gene lost 9 bases, with 16 bases spanning the gap. This CDR3 spans 14 amino acids. The CDR3 coding sequence is TGTGCCAGCAGCGAACGGGGTGGTTCCCAAAAACTGTTTTTT. Translation: CASSERGGSQKLFF. Full variable domain (missing parts from reference TRBV13 and TRBJ1-4): AAGVIQSPRHLIKEKRETATLKCYPIPRHDTVYWYQQGPGQDPQFLISFYEKMQSDKGSIPDRFSAQQFSDYHSELNMSSLELGDSALYFCASSERGGSQKLFFGSGTQLSVL.

This chain links TRBV24-1 with TRBJ1-2; D call uncertain. The CDR3 has 16 amino acids. Germline CDR1 KGHDR, CDR2 SFDVKD. V lost 3 bases to trimming and J lost 8 bases, with 21 bases between them. The CDR3 loop reads CATSDTPGKGTSGYTF. DNA for the CDR3: TGTGCCACCAGTGATACCCCCGGGAAGGGAACGAGCGGCTACACCTTC.

The chain recombines TRBV27 with TRBJ1-1; 10 nucleotides line up with TRBD1. Per the germline V gene, CDR1 is MNHEY and CDR2 is SMNVEV (reference sequence). CDR3 length equals 15 residues. J was trimmed by 4 bases and V by 5 bases; bases with no gene match: 7. CDR3 in amino acids: CASSPRQGASTEAFF. CDR3 in DNA: TGTGCCAGCAGTCCTCGACAGGGGGCGAGCACTGAAGCTTTCTTT.

The rearrangement joins TRBV10-3 to TRBJ1-5; 7 positions agree with TRBD1. V shed 3 bases, J shed 8 bases, and the junction held 4 bases outside the gene matches. Germline-derived CDR1 and CDR2 are ENHRY and SYGVKD. The CDR3 contains 13 residues. The CDR3 region is CAISDEGAEPQHF. As DNA, the CDR3 is TGTGCCATCAGTGATGAGGGGGCTGAGCCCCAGCATTTT.

This rearrangement joins TRBV4-3 to TRBJ1-2, with TRBD1 matching over 11 bases. The CDR3 consists of 16 residues. Germline V lookup: CDR1 LGHNA, CDR2 YSLEER. With 1 base clipped from V and 5 bases from J, the junction kept 6 bases outside the gene matches. The CDR3 sequence is CASSQAWTGGLYGYTF. The DNA for the CDR3 is TGCGCCAGCAGCCAAGCCTGGACAGGGGGCCTTTATGGCTACACCTTC.

The V gene is TRBV19, the J gene TRBJ1-1; D gene unclear. The CDR3 covers 13 residues. CDR1 and CDR2 from the germline V gene are LNHDA and SQIVND (reference sequence). V lost 5 bases and J 7 bases, leaving 14 bases between the germline ends. CDR3 DNA sequence: TGTGCCAGTAGTCTCGGGAGGAGAAATGAAGCTTTCTTT. Amino acids: CASSLGRRNEAFF.

The J gene is TRBJ2-1, the V gene TRBV5-1; D may be TRBD2 (5 bases). CDR3 length: 16 residues. Trimming shortened V by 1 base and J by 3 bases, and 14 bases separated the two germline ends. Germline CDR1 SGHRS, CDR2 YFSETQ. The CDR3 sequence is CASSLTGVKLYNEQFF. The CDR3, as DNA: TGCGCCAGCAGCTTGACCGGGGTAAAACTCTACAATGAGCAGTTCTTC.

This rearrangement joins TRBV19 to TRBJ1-1; TRBD1 matches at 8 bases. The germline V gene has CDR1 LNHDA and CDR2 SQIVND (reference sequence). Losses at the gene ends were 3 bases for V and 10 bases for J; bases not matched to a gene: 16. The CDR3 spans 16 residues. The CDR3 DNA reads as TGTGCCAGTAGTATCGGGCAGGGGGCGACCCCGAACGGAGCTTTCTTT. Translation: CASSIGQGATPNGAFF.

The table lists this clone with a count of one. The V and J genes are TRBV19 and TRBJ1-5, with 11 bases identical to TRBD1. Per the germline V gene, CDR1 is LNHDA and CDR2 is SQIVND (reference sequence). The CDR3 consists of 15 residues. V was clipped by 6 bases and J by 2 bases; unmatched bases: 3. The CDR3 loop reads CASSWDRGGNQPQHF. As DNA, the CDR3 is TGTGCCAGTAGCTGGGACAGGGGGGGCAATCAGCCCCAGCATTTT.

This chain joins TRBV6-5 and TRBJ2-7; D ambiguous. The germline V gene has CDR1 MNHEY and CDR2 SVGAGI. CDR3 length: 14 amino acids. Trimming stripped 0 bases from V and 3 bases from J, with 9 bases between. DNA of the CDR3: TGTGCCAGCAGTTACTCGAAAGGAGTCTACGAGCAGTACTTC. Amino acids: CASSYSKGVYEQYF.

The V gene is TRBV25-1, the J gene TRBJ1-5, with D possibly matching TRBD1 (6 bases). CDR3 size: 14 residues. Germline V gene sequence: CDR1 MGHDK, CDR2 SYGVNS. Trimming removed 5 bases from V and 2 bases from J, with 10 bases in between. The CDR3, as DNA: TGTGCCAGCAGTAGCCGACAGGGCAATCAGCCCCAGCATTTT. Translation: CASSSRQGNQPQHF.

This clone was counted only a few times. This chain connects TRBV18 to TRBJ1-2; 7 bases fit TRBD1. V was pared by 2 bases and J by 0 bases, with 12 bases of the junction left unmatched. CDR1 and CDR2 (germline): KGHSH, LQKENI. The CDR3 covers 18 residues. In nucleotides, the CDR3 is TGTGCCAGCTCACCAAGGGGACAGCAAACATATTCTAACTATGGCTACACCTTC. It is translated as CASSPRGQQTYSNYGYTF.

This chain links TRBV2 with TRBJ2-2, with D perhaps matching TRBD1 (5 bases). This CDR3 spans 13 amino acids. V was cut by 4 bases and J by 5 bases, with 8 bases left in between. The germline gives CDR1 SNHLY, CDR2 FYNNEI. In nucleotides, the CDR3 is TGTGCCAGCAGTGTTGCAGGGACCGGGGAGCTGTTTTTT. Its protein product is CASSVAGTGELFF.

This clone has only a few counts. This chain joins TRBV24-1 and TRBJ2-3; 7 bases align to TRBD2. Germline CDR1 reads KGHDR; CDR2 reads SFDVKD. The CDR3 has 14 residues. V trimming: 11 bases; J trimming: 0 bases; junction bases outside the gene matches: 7. CDR3: CASSPSGSTDTQYF. The CDR3, as DNA: TGTGCCAGCTCTCCTAGCGGTAGCACAGATACGCAGTATTTT.

The V and J genes are TRBV5-1 and TRBJ1-3, with 9 nucleotides matching TRBD1. The CDR3 spans 17 residues. CDR1 and CDR2 from the germline V gene are SGHRS and YFSETQ. Trimming took 4 bases from V and 4 from J; bases not matched to a gene: 12. The CDR3 sequence is CASSPVQGAQDGNTIYF. CDR3 nucleotide sequence: TGCGCCAGCAGCCCCGTACAGGGGGCACAGGACGGAAACACCATATATTTT.

This sequence joins TRBV6-6 and TRBJ1-1, with D possibly matching TRBD1 (6 bases). This CDR3 comprises 15 residues. Germline loops: CDR1 MNHNY, CDR2 SVGAGI (reference sequence). Trimming pared 2 bases from V and 0 bases from J, leaving 10 bases between. In nucleotides, the CDR3 is TGTGCCAGCAGTTACGGAGGACAGTTGAACACTGAAGCTTTCTTT. Amino acid sequence: CASSYGGQLNTEAFF.

The genes are TRBV3-1 (or the pseudogene TRBV3-2) and TRBJ1-2; TRBD1 matches 7 bases. This CDR3 has 14 residues. CDR1 and CDR2 (germline): LGHDT, YNNKEL (reference sequence). Trimming at V came to 2 bases and at J to 6 bases, leaving 6 bases not matched to a gene. The CDR3 coding sequence is TGTGCCAGCAGCCAACTGGGTCAGGGGGATGGCTACACCTTC. Protein product: CASSQLGQGDGYTF.

The chain is built from TRBV10-2 and TRBJ1-3; 7 bases line up with TRBD1. The V gene's germline CDR1 is WSHSY and CDR2 SAAADI. The CDR3 totals 19 residues. The V segment lost 3 bases and the J segment 1 base; nucleotides outside the gene matches: 15. DNA for the CDR3: TGCGCCAGCAGTGATCCGGGGTTAGGGGACAGCGTTTCTGGAAACACCATATATTTT. Amino acid sequence: CASSDPGLGDSVSGNTIYF.

This clone has more than one count but fewer than ten. V is TRBV3-1 (or the pseudogene TRBV3-2) and J is TRBJ2-3; the D is unclear. Trimming left V 0 bases short and J 0 bases short, with 13 bases between. Germline assignment: CDR1 LGHDT and CDR2 YNNKEL (reference sequence). CDR3 length equals 17 residues. The CDR3 sequence is CASSQDFAEISTDTQYF. The CDR3, as DNA: TGTGCCAGCAGCCAAGATTTCGCGGAGATTAGCACAGATACGCAGTATTTT.

The V call is TRBV18, the J call TRBJ2-3; a possible D gene is TRBD2 (5 bases). The CDR3 loop spans 16 amino acids. Trimming stripped 6 bases from V and 4 bases from J, with 20 bases between. The V gene's germline CDR1 is KGHSH and CDR2 LQKENI. The CDR3 reads CASSPGGPPESDTQYF. CDR3 DNA: TGTGCCAGCTCCCCCGGAGGCCCCCCGGAGTCAGATACGCAGTATTTT.

The chain recombines TRBV5-6 with TRBJ1-2, with 10 bases matching TRBD1. Looked up from germline, CDR1 is SGHDT and CDR2 is YYEEEE. V lost 0 bases, J lost 5 bases, and 7 bases stayed unmatched. The CDR3 covers 16 residues. Here the CDR3 reads CASSLATGQGWYGYTF. The CDR3 DNA reads as TGTGCCAGCAGCTTGGCAACGGGACAGGGGTGGTATGGCTACACCTTC.

The chain joins TRBV2 to TRBJ2-5; D might be TRBD1 (6 bases). Deletions cut 9 bases from V and 4 bases from J, with 21 bases between. Per germline, CDR1 SNHLY and CDR2 FYNNEI. The CDR3 consists of 15 residues. CDR3 DNA sequence: TGTGCCAGTACAAAACAGGGCGGCTCCGGAGAGACCCAGTACTTC. This gives the protein CASTKQGGSGETQYF.

This clone was detected once. The genes are TRBV14 and TRBJ1-2; D gene unclear. Germline-derived CDR1 and CDR2 are SGHDN and FVKESK. The CDR3 loop spans 18 amino acids. Trimming pared 2 bases from V and 7 bases from J, leaving 26 bases between. For the CDR3, the DNA is TGTGCCAGCAGCCAAACACAAGCACTGTCATTTCTAGTGGGTGGCTACACCTTC. Its protein is CASSQTQALSFLVGGYTF.

This clone came up a few times. The genes are TRBV10-1 and TRBJ1-2; 10 bases are shared with TRBD1. Trimming at V came to 5 bases and at J to 6 bases, leaving 6 bases not matched to a gene. CDR3 length: 14 residues. CDR1 is WNHNN, CDR2 SYGVQD, per germline (reference sequence). CDR3 in DNA: TGCGCCAGCAGTCCCGGGACAGGGGAGAATGGCTACACCTTC. This gives the protein CASSPGTGENGYTF.

The chain recombines TRBV7-9 with TRBJ1-2, with D possibly TRBD1 on 6 matching bases. V was pared by 0 bases and J by 3 bases, with 11 bases between. CDR1 is SEHNR, CDR2 FQNEAQ, per germline (reference sequence). The CDR3 contains 15 residues. This chain's CDR3 is CASSLAGGSDYGYTF. DNA for the CDR3: TGTGCCAGCAGCTTAGCTGGGGGCTCTGACTATGGCTACACCTTC.